This T cell receptor (beta chain) was sequenced for a study of T cell changes during pregnancy in multiple sclerosis. The protocol was immunoSEQ multiplex PCR, while the TCRdb copy is restricted to in-frame clones and leaves out a portion. The profile covers tens of thousands of clones, with around 90% appearing a single time and more than 1.1% taken by the ten largest. The CDR3 totals 14 residues. V was clipped by 5 bases and J by 2 bases; unmatched bases: 6. The germline V gene encodes CDR1 KGHSH and CDR2 LQKENI. The material was peripheral blood, obtained after pregnancy. This rearrangement joins TRBV18 to TRBJ2-7; 7 bases agree with TRBD1. This TCR came from a female donor with multiple sclerosis, enrolled in a pregnancy study. CDR3 loop: CASSRKGQAYEQYF. The CDR3 DNA reads as TGTGCCAGCTCAAGGAAAGGACAGGCCTACGAGCAGTACTTC.